The clone carrying this T cell receptor (beta chain) was picked up many times. Its antigen is undetermined. The study amplified TCR beta CDR3 regions using RNA transcripts. After a first-round RT-PCR with HTBI primers, a second-round multiplex PCR was run. TCRdb itself ran the multiplex PCR reads through MiXCR, one entry per CDR3 protein. Among hundreds of thousands of distinct CDR3 sequences listed, 20% to 25% were seen once. Isolation of PBMCs was performed using roughly 10 ml of fresh peripheral blood. This specimen comes from a study of Graves' ophthalmopathy and Graves' hyperthyroidism. Study-wide background: Prior to any treatment, peripheral blood was collected at the time of initial diagnosis. Study observations and caveats: Ophthalmopathy progression was predicted with 70% to 71% sensitivity and about 72% specificity. Among expanded thyroid clonotypes above 0.001 frequency, most also occurred in blood.

Germline CDR1 and CDR2: KGHSH and LQKENI. The CDR3 sequence is 14 residues long. Losses at the gene ends were 3 bases for V and 6 bases for J; bases not matched to a gene: 6. The sample comprised peripheral blood. The chain uses TRBV18 and TRBJ1-2, with TRBD1 matching over 8 bases. The receptor comes from a woman between 18 and 29 years old with stable Graves' hyperthyroidism. The CDR3 sequence: CASSPLDRAHGYTF. The CDR3 DNA sequence: TGTGCCAGCTCACCGTTGGACAGGGCGCATGGCTACACCTTC.